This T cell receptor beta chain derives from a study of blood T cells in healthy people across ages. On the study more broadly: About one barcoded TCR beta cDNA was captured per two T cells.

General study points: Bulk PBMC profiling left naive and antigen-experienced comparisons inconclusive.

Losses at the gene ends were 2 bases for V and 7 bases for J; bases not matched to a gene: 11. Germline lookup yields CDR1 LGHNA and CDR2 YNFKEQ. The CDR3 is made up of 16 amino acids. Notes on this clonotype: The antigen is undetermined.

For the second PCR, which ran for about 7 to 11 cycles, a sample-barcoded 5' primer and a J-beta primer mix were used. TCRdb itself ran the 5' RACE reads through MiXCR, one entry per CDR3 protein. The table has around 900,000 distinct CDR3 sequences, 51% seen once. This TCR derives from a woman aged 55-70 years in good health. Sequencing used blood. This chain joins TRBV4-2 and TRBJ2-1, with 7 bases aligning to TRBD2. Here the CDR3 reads CASSQSQAGAINEQFF. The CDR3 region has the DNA TGTGCCAGCAGCCAAAGTCAGGCGGGAGCGATAAATGAGCAGTTCTTC.